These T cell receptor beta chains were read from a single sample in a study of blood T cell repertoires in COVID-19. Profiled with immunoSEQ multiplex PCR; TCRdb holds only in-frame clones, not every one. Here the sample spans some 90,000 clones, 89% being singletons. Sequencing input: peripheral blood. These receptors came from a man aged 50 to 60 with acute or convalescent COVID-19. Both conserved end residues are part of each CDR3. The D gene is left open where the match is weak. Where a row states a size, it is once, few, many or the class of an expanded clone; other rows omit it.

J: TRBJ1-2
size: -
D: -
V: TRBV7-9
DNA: TGTGCCAGCAGCGTTACGTCCGGGGGGCCTGGCTACACCTTC
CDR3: CASSVTSGGPGYTF

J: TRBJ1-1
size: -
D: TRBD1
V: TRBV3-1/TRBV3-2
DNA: TGTGCCAGCAGCCAAGGGACAGGGGGGACTGAAGCTTTCTTT
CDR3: CASSQGTGGTEAFF

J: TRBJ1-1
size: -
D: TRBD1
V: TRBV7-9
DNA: TGTGCCAGCAGCTCCAGCCGACAGGGTTCCACTGAAGCTTTCTTT
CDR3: CASSSSRQGSTEAFF

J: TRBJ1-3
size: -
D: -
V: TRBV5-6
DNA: TGTGCCAGCAGCTTGGAGCGAGGTGTGAAAGGAAACACCATATATTTT
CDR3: CASSLERGVKGNTIYF

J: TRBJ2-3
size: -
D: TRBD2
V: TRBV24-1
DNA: TGTGCCACCGATGGAACCGAGCGGGGGCGGGGTAATACGCAGTATTTT
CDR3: CATDGTERGRGNTQYF

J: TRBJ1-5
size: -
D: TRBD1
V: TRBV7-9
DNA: TGTGCCAGCAGCCCCCAGGGGGATCAGCCCCAGCATTTT
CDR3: CASSPQGDQPQHF

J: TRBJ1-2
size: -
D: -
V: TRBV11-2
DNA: TGTGCCAGCAGCGTTTCAGCGCATTATGGCTACACCTTC
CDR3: CASSVSAHYGYTF

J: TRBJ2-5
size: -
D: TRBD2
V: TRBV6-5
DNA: TGTGCCAGCAGTTCCCTGGGGGGGTTGGAGACCCAGTACTTC
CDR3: CASSSLGGLETQYF

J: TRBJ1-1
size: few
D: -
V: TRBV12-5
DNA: TGTGCTAGTGGCCGACAGGCGAACACTGAAGCTTTCTTT
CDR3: CASGRQANTEAFF

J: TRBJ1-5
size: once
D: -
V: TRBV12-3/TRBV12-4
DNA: TGTGCCAGCAGTTCTCAGGGTGTTCAGCCCCAGCATTTT
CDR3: CASSSQGVQPQHF

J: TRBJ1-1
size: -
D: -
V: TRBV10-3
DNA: TGTGCCATCAGTGAAGGGGCTAACACTGAAGCTTTCTTT
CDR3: CAISEGANTEAFF

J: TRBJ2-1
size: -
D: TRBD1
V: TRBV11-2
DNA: TGTGCCAGCAGCTTAAGGGGACAGGGAGGTTTGAATGAGCAGTTCTTC
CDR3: CASSLRGQGGLNEQFF

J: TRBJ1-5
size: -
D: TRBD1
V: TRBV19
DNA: TGTGCCAGTACCCCAGGACAGAACCAGGGGGTCAATCAGCCCCAGCATTTT
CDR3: CASTPGQNQGVNQPQHF

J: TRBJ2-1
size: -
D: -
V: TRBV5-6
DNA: TGTGCCAGCAGCTTGGATACGAACAGGGCCTACAATGAGCAGTTCTTC
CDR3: CASSLDTNRAYNEQFF

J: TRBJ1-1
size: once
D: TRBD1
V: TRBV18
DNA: TGTGCCAGCTCACGAACAGGGGGCCAAAGTGAAGCTTTCTTT
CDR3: CASSRTGGQSEAFF

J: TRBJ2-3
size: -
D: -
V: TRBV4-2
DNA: TGTGCCAGCAGCCAGCCGGGACAATCGACAGATACGCAGTATTTT
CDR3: CASSQPGQSTDTQYF

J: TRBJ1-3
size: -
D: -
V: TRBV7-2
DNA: TGTGCCAGCAGCTTAGCTTCGACGGGGTCTGGAAACACCATATATTTT
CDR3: CASSLASTGSGNTIYF

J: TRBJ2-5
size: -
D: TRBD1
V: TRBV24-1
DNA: TGTGCCACCAGTGCTACGGGACAGGGGAAAGAGACCCAGTACTTC
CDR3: CATSATGQGKETQYF

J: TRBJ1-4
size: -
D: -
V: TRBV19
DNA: TGTGCCACCCTACAGGTCTCAAATGAAAAACTGTTTTTT
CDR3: CATLQVSNEKLFF

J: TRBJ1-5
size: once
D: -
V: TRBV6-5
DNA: TGTGCCAGCCACACCAGGTCTAACAATCAGCCCCAGCATTTT
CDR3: CASHTRSNNQPQHF

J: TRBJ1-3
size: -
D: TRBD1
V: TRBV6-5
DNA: TGTGCCAGCACCGGGGACAGGGGCTCTGGAAACACCATATATTTT
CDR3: CASTGDRGSGNTIYF

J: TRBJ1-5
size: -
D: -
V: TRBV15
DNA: TGTGCCACCAGCAGAGATCTAGGGCCCCAGCATTTT
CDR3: CATSRDLGPQHF

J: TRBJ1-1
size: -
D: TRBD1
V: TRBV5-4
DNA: TGTGCCAGCAGCATGGAGACAGGGGGAGCTTTCTTT
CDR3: CASSMETGGAFF

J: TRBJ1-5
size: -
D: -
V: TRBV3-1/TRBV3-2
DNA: TGTGCCAGCAGCCCGTCACGCGGGAGCAATCAGCCCCAGCATTTT
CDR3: CASSPSRGSNQPQHF

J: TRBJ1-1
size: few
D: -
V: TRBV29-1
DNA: TGCAGCGCCGTGGGACACCTGAACACTGAAGCTTTCTTT
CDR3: CSAVGHLNTEAFF

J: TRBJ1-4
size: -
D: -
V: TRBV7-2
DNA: TGTGCCAGCAGCTTATGGGGGGGTGGTGAAAAACTGTTTTTT
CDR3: CASSLWGGGEKLFF

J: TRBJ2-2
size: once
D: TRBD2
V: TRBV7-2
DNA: TGTGCCAGCAGCTTCGTAGCGGGGGGAAACACCGGGGAGCTGTTTTTT
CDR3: CASSFVAGGNTGELFF

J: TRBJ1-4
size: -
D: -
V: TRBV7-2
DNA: TGTGCCAGCAGCCCAAGCCTCAGGAGGCCCGTGCTTACTAATGAAAAACTGTTTTTT
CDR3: CASSPSLRRPVLTNEKLFF

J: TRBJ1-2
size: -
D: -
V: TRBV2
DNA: TGTGCCAGCCGGGTCGGCCCCATGGATAACTATGGCTACACCTTC
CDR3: CASRVGPMDNYGYTF

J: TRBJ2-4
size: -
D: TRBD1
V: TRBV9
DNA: TGTGCCAGCAGCGGGACAGGGGGCATAGGAAACATTCAGTACTTC
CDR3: CASSGTGGIGNIQYF

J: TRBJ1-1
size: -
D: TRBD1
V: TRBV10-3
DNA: TGTGCCATCAGGGAGACAGGGTCGAACACTGAAGCTTTCTTT
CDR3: CAIRETGSNTEAFF

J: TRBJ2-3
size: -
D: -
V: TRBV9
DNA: TGTGCCAGCAGCGTAGCAGGAAGCGGCGGGCCGGATACGCAGTATTTT
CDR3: CASSVAGSGGPDTQYF

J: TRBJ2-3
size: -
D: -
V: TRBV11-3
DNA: TGTGCCAGCAGTTTGGACGGGGATCGCGCAGATACGCAGTATTTT
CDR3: CASSLDGDRADTQYF